The 22 T cell receptor beta chains listed next were all sequenced from one sample in a study of T cells in Graves' hyperthyroidism and ophthalmopathy. Authors of the study amplified TCR beta CDR3 regions from RNA transcripts. Using the HTBI primer set, a first-round RT-PCR was run on the TCR CDR3. From the multiplex PCR reads, TCRdb called clonotypes with MiXCR, one entry per CDR3 protein. The sample contains hundreds of thousands of distinct CDR3 sequences, 14% to 15% of which appear only once. The source material was blood. Source of these receptors: a man aged 18 to 29 with Graves' ophthalmopathy.

This clonotype was detected ten times or more. In nucleotides, the CDR3 is TGCGCCAGCAGCTTGGATGGGGACAGGGATTTGTCGAACAATGAGCAGTTCTTC. Translating gives CASSLDGDRDLSNNEQFF. V and J are TRBV5-1 and TRBJ2-1; TRBD1 matches at 9 bases. V was clipped by 0 bases and J by 5 bases; unmatched bases: 12. CDR1 SGHRS and CDR2 YFSETQ come from the germline V gene. The CDR3 covers 18 residues.

The chain couples TRBV11-3 to TRBJ2-7; maybe TRBD2 (5 bases). V dropped 1 base and J dropped 5 bases, with 12 bases sitting between them. The CDR3 runs 14 residues. Germline loops: CDR1 SGHNT, CDR2 YENEEA. The CDR3 loop reads CASSLGGVLHEQYF. The CDR3, as DNA: TGTGCCAGCAGCTTAGGGGGAGTGTTACACGAGCAGTACTTC.

V is TRBV6-5 and J is TRBJ1-5, with a possible D match to TRBD1 (5 bases). Germline V gene sequence: CDR1 MNHEY, CDR2 SVGAGI. The CDR3 length is 16 residues. Trimming pared 2 bases from V and 6 bases from J, leaving 17 bases between. The CDR3 reads CASSYHRSAAGQPQHF. As DNA, the CDR3 is TGTGCCAGCAGTTACCACAGGTCTGCGGCAGGTCAGCCCCAGCATTTT.

CDR3 amino acids: CASSQTGESSYNSPLHF. In DNA, the CDR3 is TGCGCCAGCAGCCAAACAGGGGAAAGCTCCTATAATTCACCCCTCCACTTT. The chain uses TRBV5-1 and TRBJ1-6, with 7 positions matching TRBD1. In germline, CDR1 is SGHRS, CDR2 YFSETQ. This CDR3 contains 17 residues. The trim removed 4 bases at V and 0 bases at J, leaving 7 bases unmatched.

This clonotype was seen many times. This chain links TRBV3-1 with TRBJ1-1; perhaps TRBD1 as D (6 bases). The germline V and J ends were trimmed by 4 bases and 1 base, with 10 bases remaining between them. The CDR3 is made up of 14 amino acids. Per germline, CDR1 LGHDT and CDR2 YNNKEL (reference sequence). CDR3 in amino acids: CASSLRGWNTEAFF. In DNA form, the CDR3 reads TGTGCCAGCAGCCTCAGGGGATGGAACACTGAAGCTTTCTTT.

The sample holds many counts of this clonotype. The genes are TRBV27 and TRBJ2-1; D may correspond to TRBD1 or TRBD2 (7 bases each). The CDR3 totals 15 residues. Trimming removed 6 bases from V and 9 bases from J, with 21 bases in between. Germline CDR1 and CDR2: MNHEY and SMNVEV (reference sequence). In DNA, the CDR3 is TGTGCCAGCAGCCACTCGAGACAGGGAGGGCGTGAGCAGTTCTTC. This sequence encodes CASSHSRQGGREQFF.

The table lists this clonotype with many counts. CDR3 residues: CASSQGGASYEQYF. CDR3 DNA: TGTGCCAGCAGCCAAGGCGGGGCCTCCTACGAGCAGTACTTC. The chain uses TRBV3-1 and TRBJ2-7, with a tentative D call TRBD2 (6 bases). V was cut by 1 base and J by 0 bases, with 7 bases left in between. Germline loops: CDR1 LGHDT, CDR2 YNNKEL (reference sequence). The CDR3 is made up of 14 amino acids.

This chain connects TRBV4-3 to TRBJ2-5; D is undetermined. The V end was cut by 0 bases, the J end by 1 base, with 12 bases between. The CDR3 is made up of 16 amino acids. Looked up from germline, CDR1 is LGHNA and CDR2 is YSLEER. For the CDR3, the DNA is TGCGCCAGCAGCCAAGATCGTGGGCTCATCCAAGAGACCCAGTACTTC. This codes for CASSQDRGLIQETQYF.

This clonotype has a single count. The chain recombines TRBV6-1 with TRBJ2-1; TRBD2 matches 10 bases. From germline, CDR1 is MNHNS and CDR2 SASEGT. J was trimmed by 7 bases and V by 1 base; bases with no gene match: 10. This CDR3 contains 17 residues. CDR3 nucleotide sequence: TGTGCCAGCAGTGAAGATCCCTCTAGCGGGAGATCAAATGAGCAGTTCTTC. Its translation: CASSEDPSSGRSNEQFF.

The sample holds many counts of this clonotype. Mismatch with germline at one junction end may stem from a read error. The chain combines TRBV27 with TRBJ2-3, with D possibly being TRBD1 or TRBD2 (6 bases each). Germline V lookup: CDR1 MNHEY, CDR2 SMNVEV (reference sequence). This CDR3 region has 14 residues. CDR3 coding DNA: TGTGCCAGTAGTTTACTCCGGGGGCCAGATACGCAGTATTTT. Translating gives CASSLLRGPDTQYF.

This clonotype was found many times. The chain employs TRBV27 and TRBJ2-5; D is unclear. With 5 bases removed from V and 5 bases from J, the gap between germline ends came to 12 bases. The germline V gene encodes CDR1 MNHEY and CDR2 SMNVEV (reference sequence). The CDR3 covers 13 residues. CDR3 in DNA: TGTGCCAGCAGTAGCGACTCCTGGGAGACCCAGTACTTC. This sequence encodes CASSSDSWETQYF.

In the case of this clonotype: A much larger clone sits a single nucleotide away, making a read error possible. The chain combines TRBV7-2 with TRBJ2-3, with TRBD1 matching 7 bases. The CDR3 is 15 residues long. After removal of 7 bases from V and 5 bases from J, the junction contained 12 bases not matched to a gene. Germline loops: CDR1 SGHTA, CDR2 FQGNSA. CDR3 region: CASTLGQRRGDTQYF. The CDR3 DNA reads TGTGCCAGCACCTTGGGACAGCGACGAGGAGATACGCAGTATTTT.

The chain is built from TRBV5-1 and TRBJ2-5; 7 bases are shared with TRBD1. Germline V gene sequence: CDR1 SGHRS, CDR2 YFSETQ. This CDR3 has 17 amino acids. Trimming cost V 4 bases and J 0 bases; bases outside gene matches: 12. The CDR3 is CASSTPRGRAHQETQYF. CDR3 in DNA: TGCGCCAGCAGCACCCCGAGGGGGCGAGCCCACCAAGAGACCCAGTACTTC.

Many counts were recorded for this clonotype. The gene calls are TRBV18 and TRBJ2-3; D not resolved. Trimming shortened V by 6 bases and J by 2 bases, and 9 bases separated the two germline ends. The CDR3 has 13 amino acids. From germline, CDR1 is KGHSH and CDR2 LQKENI. The CDR3 sequence is CASSLRITDTQYF. CDR3 nucleotide sequence: TGTGCCAGCTCCCTCAGAATCACAGATACGCAGTATTTT. The whole variable domain, filled in from reference TRBV18 and TRBJ2-3, reads NAGVMQNPRHLVRRRGQEARLRCSPMKGHSHVYWYRQLPEEGLKFMVYLQKENIIDESGMPKERFSAEFPKEGPSILRIQQVVRGDSAAYFCASSLRITDTQYFGPGTRLTVL.

This chain uses TRBV10-3 with TRBJ1-2, with D maybe TRBD1 (6 bases). The germline V gene has CDR1 ENHRY and CDR2 SYGVKD. CDR3 length: 14 residues. The ends were cut back, 4 bases at V and 9 bases at J, with 18 bases in the middle. The CDR3 region has the DNA TGTGCCATCAGTGGAACAGGGTGGAAGTATAGCTACACCTTC. It codes for CAISGTGWKYSYTF.

The rearrangement uses TRBV20-1 and TRBJ2-5; TRBD1 matches 7 bases. The CDR3 covers 14 residues. Germline CDR1 reads DFQATT; CDR2 reads SNEGSKA (reference sequence). The V segment lost 4 bases and the J segment 3 bases; nucleotides outside the gene matches: 8. CDR3 protein: CSATYATGEETQYF. The CDR3 nucleotides are TGCAGTGCTACGTACGCTACAGGGGAAGAGACCCAGTACTTC.

This clonotype was counted ten times or more. The chain recombines TRBV20-1 with TRBJ2-7; D gene unclear. Germline CDR1 and CDR2: DFQATT and SNEGSKA (reference sequence). The CDR3 has 14 amino acids. With 0 bases removed from V and 1 base from J, the gap between germline ends came to 10 bases. The DNA of the CDR3 is TGCAGTGCTAGAGATCCCGGCGGATCCTACGAGCAGTACTTC. Protein sequence: CSARDPGGSYEQYF.

The J gene is TRBJ1-5, the V gene TRBV4-1; no reliable D call. CDR1 and CDR2 from the germline V gene are MGHRA and YSYEKL. Trimming removed 4 bases from V and 3 bases from J, with 16 bases in between. CDR3 length equals 16 residues. The CDR3: CASSPALGSLNQPQHF. For the CDR3, the DNA is TGCGCCAGCAGCCCCGCTCTGGGATCACTCAATCAGCCCCAGCATTTT.

The table lists this clonotype with many counts. The V call is TRBV7-2, the J call TRBJ2-1; 7 positions match TRBD2. This CDR3 region has 13 residues. The trim removed 2 bases at V and 7 bases at J, leaving 2 bases unmatched. The germline gives CDR1 SGHTA, CDR2 FQGNSA. The chain's CDR3 is CASSLSGANEQFF. In DNA, the CDR3 is TGTGCCAGCAGCTTAAGCGGGGCGAATGAGCAGTTCTTC.

This chain links TRBV10-3 with TRBJ2-7; TRBD1 matches at 8 bases. This CDR3 is 17 amino acids long. CDR1 and CDR2 from the germline V gene are ENHRY and SYGVKD. V lost 0 bases to trimming and J lost 3 bases; unmatched junction nucleotides: 10. This CDR3 reads CAISESPGGQGLYEQYF. In DNA, the CDR3 is TGTGCCATCAGTGAGTCACCGGGTGGACAGGGCCTCTACGAGCAGTACTTC.

As concerns this clonotype: One base away lies a much larger clone, so this may be a sequencing read error. The chain uses TRBV7-9 and TRBJ1-6; D call uncertain. Germline V gene sequence: CDR1 SEHNR, CDR2 FQNEAQ (reference sequence). This CDR3 contains 14 residues. Trimming stripped 3 bases from V and 9 bases from J, with 12 bases between. Here the CDR3 DNA reads TGTGCCAGCAGCTTTTACGGCGACGGTTCACCCCTCCACTTT. This gives the protein CASSFYGDGSPLHF.

This chain joins TRBV24-1 and TRBJ1-3, with D unresolved. Germline CDR1 is KGHDR and CDR2 is SFDVKD. Trimming cost V 2 bases and J 4 bases, with 11 bases left between them. This CDR3 has 15 amino acids. The CDR3 loop is CATSDSGVGGNTIYF. CDR3 sequence (DNA): TGTGCCACCAGTGATTCTGGGGTCGGAGGAAACACCATATATTTT.